The present T cell receptor beta chain was sequenced within a study of patients and donors after allogeneic stem cell transplantation. This CDR3 has 14 residues. Germline lookup yields CDR1 MNHNS and CDR2 SASEGT. V lost 5 bases to trimming and J lost 1 base, with 11 bases between them. TCRdb re-derived calls from the RT-PCR reads in MiXCR, one entry per CDR3 protein. The repertoire holds about a million distinct CDR3 sequences, with around 17% as singletons. The V gene is TRBV6-1, the J gene TRBJ1-1; no definite D call. Material: blood, either unsorted or a sorted T cell fraction (not recorded which). The receptor was isolated from a human donor who was either an allogeneic HSCT recipient or a stem cell or donor lymphocyte infusion donor (not recorded which). It is not recorded whose cells these are; they may come from a transplant donor. The CDR3 region has the DNA TGTGCCAGCAGTCCCAAGACGGCGAACACTGAAGCTTTCTTT. This encodes CASSPKTANTEAFF.